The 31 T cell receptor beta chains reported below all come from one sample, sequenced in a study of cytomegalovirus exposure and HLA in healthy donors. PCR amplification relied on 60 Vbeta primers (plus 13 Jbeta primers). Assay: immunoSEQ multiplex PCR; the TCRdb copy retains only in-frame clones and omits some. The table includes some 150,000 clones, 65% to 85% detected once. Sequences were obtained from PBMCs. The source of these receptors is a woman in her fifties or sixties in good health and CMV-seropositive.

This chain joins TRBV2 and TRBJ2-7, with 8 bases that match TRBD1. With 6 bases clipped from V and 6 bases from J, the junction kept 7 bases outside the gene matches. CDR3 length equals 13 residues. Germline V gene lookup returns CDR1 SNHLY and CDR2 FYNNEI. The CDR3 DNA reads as TGTGCCAGCAGGGGGGACAGGAACCCCGAGCAGTACTTC. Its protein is CASRGDRNPEQYF.

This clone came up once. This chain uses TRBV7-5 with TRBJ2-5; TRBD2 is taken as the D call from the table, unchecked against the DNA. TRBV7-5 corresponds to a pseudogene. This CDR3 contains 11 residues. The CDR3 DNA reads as TGTGTCAGAAGCGGGGGGATGGCCCAGTACTTC. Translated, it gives CVRSGGMAQYF.

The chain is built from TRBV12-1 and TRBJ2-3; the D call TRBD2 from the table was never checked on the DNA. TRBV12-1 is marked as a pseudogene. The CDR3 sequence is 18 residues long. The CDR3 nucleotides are TGTGCCAGCTTTAGGGGCTGGACTAGCGGGTCGAGCACAGATACGCAGTATTTT. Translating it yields CASFRGWTSGSSTDTQYF.

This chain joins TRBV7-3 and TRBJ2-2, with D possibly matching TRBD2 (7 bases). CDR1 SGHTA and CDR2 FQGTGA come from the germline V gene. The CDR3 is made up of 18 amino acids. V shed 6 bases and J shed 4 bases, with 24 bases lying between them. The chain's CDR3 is CASSLAASGGFSTGELFF. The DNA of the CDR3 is TGTGCCAGCAGTTTAGCCGCGTCGGGGGGCTTCAGCACCGGGGAGCTGTTTTTT.

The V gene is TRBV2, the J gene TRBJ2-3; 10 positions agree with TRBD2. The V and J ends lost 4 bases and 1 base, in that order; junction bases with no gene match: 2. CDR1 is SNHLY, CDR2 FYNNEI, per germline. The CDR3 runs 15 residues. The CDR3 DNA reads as TGTGCCAGCAGTGGACTAGCGGGCGGCACAGATACGCAGTATTTT. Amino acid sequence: CASSGLAGGTDTQYF.

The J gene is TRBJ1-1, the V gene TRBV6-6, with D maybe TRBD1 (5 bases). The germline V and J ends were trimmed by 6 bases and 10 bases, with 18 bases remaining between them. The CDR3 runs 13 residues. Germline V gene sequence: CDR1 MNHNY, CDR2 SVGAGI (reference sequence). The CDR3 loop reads CASRTDSLGRAFF. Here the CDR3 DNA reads TGTGCCAGCAGAACGGATTCTCTGGGGCGAGCTTTCTTT.

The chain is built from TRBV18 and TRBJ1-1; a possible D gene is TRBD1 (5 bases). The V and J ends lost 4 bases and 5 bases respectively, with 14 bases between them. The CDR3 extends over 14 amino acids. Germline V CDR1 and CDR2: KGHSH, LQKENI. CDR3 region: CASSLTREGTEAFF. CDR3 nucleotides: TGTGCCAGCTCACTTACCCGGGAGGGGACTGAAGCTTTCTTT. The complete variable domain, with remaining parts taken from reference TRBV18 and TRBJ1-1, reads NAGVMQNPRHLVRRRGQEARLRCSPMKGHSHVYWYRQLPEEGLKFMVYLQKENIIDESGMPKERFSAEFPKEGPSILRIQQVVRGDSAAYFCASSLTREGTEAFFGQGTRLTVV.

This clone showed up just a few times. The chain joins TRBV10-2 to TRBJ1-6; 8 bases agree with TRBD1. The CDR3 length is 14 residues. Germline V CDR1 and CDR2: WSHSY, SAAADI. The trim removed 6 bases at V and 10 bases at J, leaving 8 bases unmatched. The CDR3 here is CASRTGVEGSPLHF. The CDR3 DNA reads TGCGCCAGCAGGACAGGGGTCGAGGGATCACCCCTCCACTTT.

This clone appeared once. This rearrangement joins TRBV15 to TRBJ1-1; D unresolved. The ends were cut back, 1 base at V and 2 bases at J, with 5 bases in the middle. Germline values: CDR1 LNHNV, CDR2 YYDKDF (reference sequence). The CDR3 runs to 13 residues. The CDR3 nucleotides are TGTGCCACCAGCAGAGTCCCAAACACTGAAGCTTTCTTT. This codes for CATSRVPNTEAFF.

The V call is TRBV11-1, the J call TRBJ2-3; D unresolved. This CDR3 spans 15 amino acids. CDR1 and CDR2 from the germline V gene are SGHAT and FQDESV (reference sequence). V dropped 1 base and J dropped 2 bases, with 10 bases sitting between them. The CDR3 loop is CASSLEVGHTDTQYF. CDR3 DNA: TGTGCCAGCAGCTTAGAGGTGGGCCACACAGATACGCAGTATTTT.

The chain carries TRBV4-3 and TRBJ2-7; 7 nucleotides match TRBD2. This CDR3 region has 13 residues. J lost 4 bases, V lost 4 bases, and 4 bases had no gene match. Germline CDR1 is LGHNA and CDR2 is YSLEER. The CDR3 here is CASSRGRGYEQYF. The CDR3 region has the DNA TGCGCCAGCAGCCGAGGGAGGGGATACGAGCAGTACTTC.

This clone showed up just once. In nucleotides, the CDR3 is TGCAGCATTCAAGGGGGCGTTACCTACGAGCAGTACTTC. Translated: CSIQGGVTYEQYF. The V gene is TRBV29-1, the J gene TRBJ2-7, with 7 nucleotides matching TRBD1. The germline CDR1 and CDR2 sequences are SQVTM and ANQGSEA. Losses at the gene ends were 8 bases for V and 2 bases for J; bases not matched to a gene: 9. The CDR3 extends over 13 amino acids.

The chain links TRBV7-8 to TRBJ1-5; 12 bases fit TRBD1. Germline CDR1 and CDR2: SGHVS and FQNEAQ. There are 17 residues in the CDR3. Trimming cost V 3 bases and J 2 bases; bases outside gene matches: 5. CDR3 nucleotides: TGTGCCAGCAGCTTCGCCGGGACAGGGGGCCGCAATCAGCCCCAGCATTTT. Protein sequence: CASSFAGTGGRNQPQHF.

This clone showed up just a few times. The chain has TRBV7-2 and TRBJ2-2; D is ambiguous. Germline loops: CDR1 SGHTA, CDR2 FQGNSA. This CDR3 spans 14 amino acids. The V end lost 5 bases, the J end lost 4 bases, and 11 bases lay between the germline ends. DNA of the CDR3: TGTGCCAGCAGCCCCGCGTCCCCCACCGGGGAGCTGTTTTTT. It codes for CASSPASPTGELFF.

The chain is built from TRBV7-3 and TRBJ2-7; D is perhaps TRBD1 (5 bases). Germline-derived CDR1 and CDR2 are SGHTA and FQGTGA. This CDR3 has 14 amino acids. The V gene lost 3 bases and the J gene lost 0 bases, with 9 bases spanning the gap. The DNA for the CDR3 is TGTGCCAGCAGCTTGAGTGGGGCCTCCTACGAGCAGTACTTC. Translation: CASSLSGASYEQYF. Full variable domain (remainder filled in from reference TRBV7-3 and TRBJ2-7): GAGVSQTPSNKVTEKGKYVELRCDPISGHTALYWYRQSLGQGPEFLIYFQGTGAADDSGLPNDRFFAVRPEGSVSTLKIQRTERGDSAVYLCASSLSGASYEQYFGPGTRLTVT.

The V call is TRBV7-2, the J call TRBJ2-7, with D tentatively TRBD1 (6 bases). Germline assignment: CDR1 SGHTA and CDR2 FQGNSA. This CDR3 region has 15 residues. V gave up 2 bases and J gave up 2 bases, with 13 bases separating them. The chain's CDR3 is CASSLYSQGPYEQYF. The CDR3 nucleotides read TGTGCCAGCAGCTTATATAGCCAGGGGCCCTACGAGCAGTACTTC.

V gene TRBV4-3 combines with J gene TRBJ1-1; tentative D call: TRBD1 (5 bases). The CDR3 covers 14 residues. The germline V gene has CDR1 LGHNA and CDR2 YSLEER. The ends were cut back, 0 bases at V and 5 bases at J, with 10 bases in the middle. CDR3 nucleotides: TGCGCCAGCAGCCAAGAAGTGGGGGGAACTGAAGCTTTCTTT. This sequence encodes CASSQEVGGTEAFF.

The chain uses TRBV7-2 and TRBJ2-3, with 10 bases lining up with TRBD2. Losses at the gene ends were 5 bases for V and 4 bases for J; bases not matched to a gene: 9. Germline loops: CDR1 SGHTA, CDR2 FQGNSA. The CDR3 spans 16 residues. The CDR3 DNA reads TGTGCCAGCAGCCCGCGCCTAGCGGGAGTGCCAGATACGCAGTATTTT. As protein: CASSPRLAGVPDTQYF.

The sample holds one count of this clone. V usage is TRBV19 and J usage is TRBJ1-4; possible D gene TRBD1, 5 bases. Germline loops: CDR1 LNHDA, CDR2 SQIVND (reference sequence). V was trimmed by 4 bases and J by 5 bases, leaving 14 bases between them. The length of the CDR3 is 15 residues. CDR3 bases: TGTGCCAGTAGTACCAAGGGGAGGCCGAATGAAAAACTGTTTTTT. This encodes CASSTKGRPNEKLFF. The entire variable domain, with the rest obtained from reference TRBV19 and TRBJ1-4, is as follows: DGGITQSPKYLFRKEGQNVTLSCEQNLNHDAMYWYRQDPGQGLRLIYYSQIVNDFQKGDIAEGYSVSREKKESFPLTVTSAQKNPTAFYLCASSTKGRPNEKLFFGSGTQLSVL.

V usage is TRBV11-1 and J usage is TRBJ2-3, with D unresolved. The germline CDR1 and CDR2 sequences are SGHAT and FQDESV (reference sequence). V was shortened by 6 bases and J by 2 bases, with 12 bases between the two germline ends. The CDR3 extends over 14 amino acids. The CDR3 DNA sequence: TGTGCCAGCAGTTCAATGAGTACCACAGATACGCAGTATTTT. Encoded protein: CASSSMSTTDTQYF.

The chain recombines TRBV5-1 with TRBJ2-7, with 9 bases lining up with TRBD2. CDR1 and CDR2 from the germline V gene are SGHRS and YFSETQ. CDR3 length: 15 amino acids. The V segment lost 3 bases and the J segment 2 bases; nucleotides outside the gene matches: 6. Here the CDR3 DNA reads TGCGCCAGCAGCTATAGCGGGGGCCCTACCTACGAGCAGTACTTC. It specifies CASSYSGGPTYEQYF. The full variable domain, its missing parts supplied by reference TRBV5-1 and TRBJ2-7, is KAGVTQTPRYLIKTRGQQVTLSCSPISGHRSVSWYQQTPGQGLQFLFEYFSETQRNKGNFPGRFSGRQFSNSRSEMNVSTLELGDSALYLCASSYSGGPTYEQYFGPGTRLTVT.

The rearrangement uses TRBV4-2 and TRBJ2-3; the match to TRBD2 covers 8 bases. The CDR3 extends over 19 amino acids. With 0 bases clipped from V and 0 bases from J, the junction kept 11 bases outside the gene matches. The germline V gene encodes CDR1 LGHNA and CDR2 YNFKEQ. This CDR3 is CASSQDWSGGLSSTDTQYF. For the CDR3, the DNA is TGTGCCAGCAGCCAAGATTGGAGCGGGGGCCTATCTAGCACAGATACGCAGTATTTT.

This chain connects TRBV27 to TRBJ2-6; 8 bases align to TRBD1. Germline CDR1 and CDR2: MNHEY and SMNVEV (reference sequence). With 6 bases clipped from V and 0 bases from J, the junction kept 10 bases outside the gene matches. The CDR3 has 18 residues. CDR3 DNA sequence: TGTGCCAGCAGCTCCCCGGGACAGGTTTACTCTGGGGCCAACGTCCTGACTTTC. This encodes CASSSPGQVYSGANVLTF.

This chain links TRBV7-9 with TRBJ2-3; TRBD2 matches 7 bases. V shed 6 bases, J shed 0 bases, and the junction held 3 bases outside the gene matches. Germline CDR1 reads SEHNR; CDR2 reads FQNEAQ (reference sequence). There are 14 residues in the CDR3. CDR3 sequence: CASRSGVSTDTQYF. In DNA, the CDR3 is TGTGCCAGCAGGAGCGGGGTGAGCACAGATACGCAGTATTTT. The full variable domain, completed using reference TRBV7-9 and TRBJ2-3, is DTGVSQNPRHKITKRGQNVTFRCDPISEHNRLYWYRQTLGQGPEFLTYFQNEAQLEKSRLLSDRFSAERPKGSFSTLEIQRTEQGDSAMYLCASRSGVSTDTQYFGPGTRLTVL.

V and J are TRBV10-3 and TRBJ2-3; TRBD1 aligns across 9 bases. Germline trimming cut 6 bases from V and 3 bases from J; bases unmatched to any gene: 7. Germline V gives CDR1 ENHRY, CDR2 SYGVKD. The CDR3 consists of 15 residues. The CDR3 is CAISSDRGATDTQYF. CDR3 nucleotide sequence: TGTGCCATCAGCTCCGACAGGGGGGCGACAGATACGCAGTATTTT.

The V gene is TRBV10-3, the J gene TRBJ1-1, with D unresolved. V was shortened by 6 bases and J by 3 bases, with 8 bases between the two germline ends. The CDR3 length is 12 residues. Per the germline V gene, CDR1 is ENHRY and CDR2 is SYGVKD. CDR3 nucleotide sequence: TGTGCCATCAGACGGCGGGACACTGAAGCTTTCTTT. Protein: CAIRRRDTEAFF.

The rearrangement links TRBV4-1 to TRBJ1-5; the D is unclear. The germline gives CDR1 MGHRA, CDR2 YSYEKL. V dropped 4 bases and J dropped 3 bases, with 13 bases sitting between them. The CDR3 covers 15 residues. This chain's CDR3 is CASSPTWRDNQPQHF. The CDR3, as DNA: TGCGCCAGCAGCCCGACTTGGCGGGACAATCAGCCCCAGCATTTT.

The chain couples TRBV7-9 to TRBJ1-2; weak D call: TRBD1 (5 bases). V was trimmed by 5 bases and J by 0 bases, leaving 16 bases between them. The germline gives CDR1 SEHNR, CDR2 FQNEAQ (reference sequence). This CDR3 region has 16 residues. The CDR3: CASSQDQGSSNYGYTF. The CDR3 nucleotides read TGTGCCAGCAGCCAAGATCAGGGCAGCTCTAACTATGGCTACACCTTC. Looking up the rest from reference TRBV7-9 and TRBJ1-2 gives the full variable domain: DTGVSQNPRHKITKRGQNVTFRCDPISEHNRLYWYRQTLGQGPEFLTYFQNEAQLEKSRLLSDRFSAERPKGSFSTLEIQRTEQGDSAMYLCASSQDQGSSNYGYTFGSGTRLTVV.

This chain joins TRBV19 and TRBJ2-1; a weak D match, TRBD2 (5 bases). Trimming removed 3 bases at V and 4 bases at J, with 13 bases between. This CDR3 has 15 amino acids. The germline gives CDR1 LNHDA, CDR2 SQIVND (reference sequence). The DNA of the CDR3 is TGTGCCAGTAGTATTCAGCGGATCTCTTACAATGAGCAGTTCTTC. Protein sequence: CASSIQRISYNEQFF.

The CDR3 coding sequence is TGTGCCAGCTCACCCGGGACAGGGGGCTACTCACCCCTCCACTTT. Its protein product is CASSPGTGGYSPLHF. The gene calls are TRBV18 and TRBJ1-6, with TRBD1 matching over 12 bases. Trimming took 3 bases from V and 10 from J; bases not matched to a gene: 4. This CDR3 has 15 amino acids. Germline assignment: CDR1 KGHSH and CDR2 LQKENI.

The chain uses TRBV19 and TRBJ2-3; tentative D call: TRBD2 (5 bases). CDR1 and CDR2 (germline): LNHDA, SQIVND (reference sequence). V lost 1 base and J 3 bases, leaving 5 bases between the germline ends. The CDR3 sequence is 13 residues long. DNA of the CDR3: TGTGCCAGTAGTATAGCGGGGACAGATACGCAGTATTTT. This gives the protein CASSIAGTDTQYF.